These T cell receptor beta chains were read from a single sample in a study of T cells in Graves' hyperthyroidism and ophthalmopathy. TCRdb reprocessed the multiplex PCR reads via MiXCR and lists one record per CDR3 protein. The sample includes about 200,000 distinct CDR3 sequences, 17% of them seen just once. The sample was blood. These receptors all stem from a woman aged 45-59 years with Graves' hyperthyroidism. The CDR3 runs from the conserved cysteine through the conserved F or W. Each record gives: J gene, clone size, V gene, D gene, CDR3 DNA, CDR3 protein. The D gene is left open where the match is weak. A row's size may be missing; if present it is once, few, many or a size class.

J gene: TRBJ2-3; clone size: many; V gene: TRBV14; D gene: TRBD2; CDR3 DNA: TGTGCCAGCAGCCTTGAAGGGAGGGGATACACAGATACGCAGTATTTT; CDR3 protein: CASSLEGRGYTDTQYF
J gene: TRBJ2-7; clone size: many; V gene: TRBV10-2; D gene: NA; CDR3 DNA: TGCGCCAGCGAGTCCAGACACTCCTACGAGCAGTACTTC; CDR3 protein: CASESRHSYEQYF
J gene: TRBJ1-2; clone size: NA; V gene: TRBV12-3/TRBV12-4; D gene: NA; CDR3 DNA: TGTGCCAGCAGCCTGTGGGGACAAGGGGCCTATGGCTACACCTTC; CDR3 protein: CASSLWGQGAYGYTF
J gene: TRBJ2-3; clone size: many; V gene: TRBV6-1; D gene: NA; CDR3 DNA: TGTGCCAGCAGTGAAGATGTCAGCTATACGCAGTATTTT; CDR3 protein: CASSEDVSYTQYF
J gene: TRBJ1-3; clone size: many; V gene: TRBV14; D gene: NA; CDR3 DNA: TGTGCCAGCAGCCAAGGTGGCAGCTTCTCTGGAAACACCATATATTTT; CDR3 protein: CASSQGGSFSGNTIYF
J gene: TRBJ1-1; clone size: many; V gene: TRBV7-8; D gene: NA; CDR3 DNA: TGTGCCAGCAGTCCCGTCGTAGGGCGGGCTGAAGCTTTCTTT; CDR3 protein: CASSPVVGRAEAFF
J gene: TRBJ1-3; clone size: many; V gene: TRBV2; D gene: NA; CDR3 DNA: TGTGCCAGCAGTGGGGATCCGACAAATACTGGAAACACCATATATTTT; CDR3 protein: CASSGDPTNTGNTIYF
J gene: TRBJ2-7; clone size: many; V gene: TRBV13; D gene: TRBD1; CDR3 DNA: TGTGCCAGCAGCTCCGGGACAGAGTACGAGCAGTACTTC; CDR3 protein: CASSSGTEYEQYF
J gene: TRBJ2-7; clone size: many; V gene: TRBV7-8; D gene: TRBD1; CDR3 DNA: TGTGCCAGCAGCTTACAGGGGGCGCACGAGCAGTACTTC; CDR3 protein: CASSLQGAHEQYF
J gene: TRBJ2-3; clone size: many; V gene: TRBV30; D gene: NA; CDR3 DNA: TGTGCCTGGAACACCGGAGATCATACGCAGTATTTT; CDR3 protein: CAWNTGDHTQYF
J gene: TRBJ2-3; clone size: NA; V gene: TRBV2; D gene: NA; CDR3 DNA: TGTGCCAGCAGCGATCGGGGTACAGATACGCAGTATTTT; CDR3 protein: CASSDRGTDTQYF
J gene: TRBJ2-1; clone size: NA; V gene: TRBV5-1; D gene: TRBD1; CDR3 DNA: TGCGCCAGCAGCGCCCCGGACAGGGCCGATGAGCAGTTCTTC; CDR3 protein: CASSAPDRADEQFF